A selection of T cell receptor beta chains follows, all from one sample in a study of cytomegalovirus exposure and HLA in healthy donors. Assay used: immunoSEQ multiplex PCR; TCRdb lists only in-frame clones, some missing. The sample contains about 140,000 clones, 76% of which appear only once. The sequenced sample consisted of PBMCs. The receptor set was obtained from a male donor in good health and CMV-seronegative. The CDR3 runs from the conserved cysteine through the conserved F or W. The D gene is left open where the match is weak. Clone sizes are given selectively: once, few, many, or a class where the clone is expanded.

v_call	clone_size	d_call	j_call	cdr3_aa	cdr3_nt
TRBV18	NA	NA	TRBJ2-7	CASSQDNYEQYF	TGTGCCAGCTCACAGGACAACTACGAGCAGTACTTC
TRBV4-1	NA	NA	TRBJ1-6	CASSQALTSSYNSPLHF	TGCGCCAGCAGCCAAGCCCTCACAAGCTCCTATAATTCACCCCTCCACTTT
TRBV2	NA	NA	TRBJ2-7	CASSHGTVSYEQYF	TGTGCCAGCAGCCACGGGACTGTTTCCTACGAGCAGTACTTC
TRBV10-3	NA	TRBD1	TRBJ2-7	CAISESTGDEQYF	TGTGCCATCAGTGAGTCTACAGGGGACGAGCAGTACTTC
TRBV10-1	NA	TRBD2	TRBJ2-1	CASSLVAGINEQFF	TGCGCCAGCAGTTTAGTAGCGGGGATCAATGAGCAGTTCTTC
TRBV5-5	once	TRBD1	TRBJ1-6	CASSRGQGAGTPLHF	TGTGCCAGCAGCAGGGGGCAGGGGGCGGGTACACCCCTCCACTTT
TRBV5-4	NA	TRBD2	TRBJ2-5	CASSLKLGGGRGTQYF	TGTGCCAGCAGCTTAAAGCTCGGGGGGGGAAGGGGGACCCAGTACTTC
TRBV11-3	NA	NA	TRBJ2-1	CASSSSEGSSYNEQFF	TGTGCCAGCAGCTCCTCTGAAGGGAGCTCCTACAATGAGCAGTTCTTC
TRBV5-1	few	TRBD1	TRBJ2-6	CASSLGQVSGANVLTF	TGCGCCAGCAGCTTAGGACAGGTCTCTGGGGCCAACGTCCTGACTTTC
TRBV28	NA	NA	TRBJ1-2	CASSRVTYTF	TGTGCCAGCAGTCGGGTGACGTACACCTTC
TRBV4-3	many	NA	TRBJ2-5	CASSQEAGLGAETQYF	TGCGCCAGCAGCCAAGAGGCGGGGTTAGGAGCGGAGACCCAGTACTTC
TRBV6-6	NA	NA	TRBJ2-5	CASSCKTAGQETQYF	TGTGCCAGCAGTTGCAAAACTGCAGGCCAAGAGACCCAGTACTTC
TRBV11-2	NA	TRBD2	TRBJ2-1	CASSTPGLAYNEQFF	TGTGCCAGCAGCACCCCAGGACTAGCCTACAATGAGCAGTTCTTC
TRBV7-2	NA	NA	TRBJ1-2	CASSLDSAGGYGYTF	TGTGCCAGCAGCTTAGATTCTGCGGGGGGCTATGGCTACACCTTC
TRBV5-1	NA	TRBD1	TRBJ1-4	CASSLSGTENEKLFF	TGCGCCAGCAGCTTATCAGGGACAGAGAATGAAAAACTGTTTTTT
TRBV4-2	once	NA	TRBJ2-6	CASSRGAEGANVLTF	TGTGCCAGCAGCCGCGGGGCGGAAGGGGCCAACGTCCTGACTTTC
TRBV7-2	NA	TRBD1	TRBJ2-1	CASKTGGSTADEQFF	TGTGCCAGCAAAACAGGGGGTTCAACCGCTGATGAGCAGTTCTTC
TRBV7-9	NA	NA	TRBJ2-1	CASSFDSGLRRFF	TGTGCCAGCAGCTTTGATTCAGGGCTTAGGCGGTTCTTC
TRBV21-1	NA	NA	TRBJ1-1	CASSRNPGQEAFF	TGTGCCAGCAGTCGCAACCCGGGACAGGAAGCTTTCTTT
TRBV30	NA	NA	TRBJ2-7	CAAGDPGPYEQYF	TGTGCCGCAGGGGACCCAGGCCCCTACGAGCAGTACTTC
TRBV28	NA	TRBD1	TRBJ1-5	CASTTTGDLRQPQHF	TGTGCCAGCACGACGACAGGGGATCTACGTCAGCCCCAGCATTTT
TRBV7-9	few	NA	TRBJ2-2	CASIVQGSNTGELFF	TGTGCCAGCATAGTACAGGGTTCGAACACCGGGGAGCTGTTTTTT
TRBV7-2	NA	TRBD2	TRBJ2-4	CASTPGGSQGIQYF	TGTGCCAGCACCCCGGGGGGTTCCCAGGGCATTCAGTACTTC
TRBV19	NA	NA	TRBJ1-3	CASRGWGRGPDPSGNTIYF	TGTGCCAGTAGGGGCTGGGGGCGGGGGCCGGACCCTTCTGGAAACACCATATATTTT
TRBV12-5	NA	TRBD1	TRBJ2-5	CASAPRTGQETQYF	TGTGCTAGTGCCCCGCGGACAGGGCAAGAGACCCAGTACTTC
TRBV30	NA	NA	TRBJ2-7	CAWSAGYEQYF	TGTGCCTGGAGTGCCGGCTACGAGCAGTACTTC
TRBV7-9	NA	NA	TRBJ1-1	CASSLALGMGRNTEAFF	TGTGCCAGCAGCTTAGCTCTGGGTATGGGGAGGAACACTGAAGCTTTCTTT
TRBV2	NA	NA	TRBJ1-1	CASTPRPVTEAFF	TGTGCCAGCACTCCCAGGCCCGTCACTGAAGCTTTCTTT
TRBV6-5	NA	TRBD2	TRBJ2-1	CASSLAGGRVNEQFF	TGTGCCAGCAGTTTAGCGGGGGGAAGGGTCAATGAGCAGTTCTTC
TRBV2	NA	TRBD1	TRBJ1-4	CASSKQGAGEKLFF	TGTGCCAGCAGTAAACAGGGGGCCGGTGAAAAACTGTTTTTT
TRBV7-3	NA	NA	TRBJ1-1	CASSLTSHLNTEAFF	TGTGCCAGCAGCTTAACCTCACACCTGAACACTGAAGCTTTCTTT
TRBV5-6	NA	NA	TRBJ2-7	CASSFYVRDSYEQYF	TGTGCCAGCAGCTTTTATGTCCGGGACTCCTACGAGCAGTACTTC
TRBV18	NA	TRBD1	TRBJ1-1	CASSTGGNTEAFF	TGTGCCAGCTCGACAGGGGGGAACACTGAAGCTTTCTTT
TRBV19	NA	NA	TRBJ1-2	CASSNRPGEIYGYTF	TGTGCCAGTAGTAACCGGCCTGGGGAGATCTATGGCTACACCTTC
TRBV18	once	TRBD1	TRBJ2-6	CASSEQGAALSGANVLTF	TGTGCCAGCTCGGAACAGGGGGCTGCCCTATCTGGGGCCAACGTCCTGACTTTC
TRBV5-6	NA	TRBD2	TRBJ2-3	CASSLLAGGSDTQYF	TGTGCCAGCAGCCTCCTAGCGGGAGGGTCAGATACGCAGTATTTT
TRBV27	NA	TRBD1	TRBJ1-2	CASSNTGTGIPNGYTF	TGTGCCAGCAGTAATACCGGGACAGGGATCCCTAACGGCTACACCTTC
TRBV19	few	NA	TRBJ2-7	CASSMGKTYEQYF	TGTGCCAGTAGTATGGGCAAGACCTACGAGCAGTACTTC
TRBV5-6	NA	NA	TRBJ1-1	CASSLSPGKGTEAFF	TGTGCCAGCAGCTTGTCCCCAGGGAAGGGGACTGAAGCTTTCTTT
TRBV19	NA	NA	TRBJ1-4	CASINKSQGEEKLFF	TGTGCCAGTATCAATAAGTCCCAGGGTGAGGAAAAACTGTTTTTT
TRBV5-1	NA	NA	TRBJ2-1	CASSKQGGEHNEQFF	TGCGCCAGCAGCAAACAGGGTGGTGAGCACAATGAGCAGTTCTTC
TRBV19	NA	TRBD1	TRBJ1-5	CASSYLGQGPKWPQHF	TGTGCCAGTAGTTATCTCGGACAGGGCCCAAAGTGGCCCCAGCATTTT
TRBV11-2	NA	TRBD1	TRBJ1-5	CASSSGGTGGQPQHF	TGTGCCAGCAGCTCCGGAGGGACAGGGGGACAGCCCCAGCATTTT
TRBV7-2	few	NA	TRBJ2-5	CASSLNMARQETQYF	TGTGCCAGCAGCTTAAATATGGCAAGACAAGAGACCCAGTACTTC
TRBV4-3	NA	NA	TRBJ2-7	CASSQEVRRGLSFHEQYF	TGCGCCAGCAGCCAAGAAGTCCGACGGGGGTTATCCTTCCACGAGCAGTACTTC
TRBV7-2	NA	TRBD2	TRBJ2-1	CASSLASGDGQFF	TGTGCCAGCAGCTTAGCTAGCGGGGACGGGCAGTTCTTC
TRBV7-2	NA	NA	TRBJ2-3	CASSLIRELGDTQYF	TGTGCCAGCAGCTTAATCCGAGAGCTGGGCGATACGCAGTATTTT
TRBV9	NA	NA	TRBJ1-1	CASSPQGMNTEAFF	TGTGCCAGCAGCCCACAGGGCATGAACACTGAAGCTTTCTTT
TRBV2	NA	NA	TRBJ1-1	CASRPQGYTEAFF	TGTGCCAGCAGGCCACAGGGATACACTGAAGCTTTCTTT
TRBV7-9	NA	NA	TRBJ1-1	CSSSSQNTEAFF	TGTTCCAGCAGCTCACAGAACACTGAAGCTTTCTTT
TRBV6-5	NA	NA	TRBJ1-2	CASSEGGPRGYTF	TGTGCCAGCAGTGAGGGAGGTCCGAGGGGCTACACCTTC
TRBV6-1	NA	TRBD1	TRBJ1-3	CASSEPGQAFTGNTIYF	TGTGCCAGCAGTGAACCGGGACAGGCTTTTACTGGAAACACCATATATTTT
TRBV15	once	TRBD1	TRBJ1-4	CATSNNRGANEKLFF	TGTGCCACCAGCAATAACAGGGGTGCTAATGAAAAACTGTTTTTT
TRBV19	NA	TRBD1	TRBJ2-7	CASSEGQGLYEQYF	TGTGCCAGTAGTGAGGGACAGGGTTTATACGAGCAGTACTTC
TRBV6-5	NA	TRBD1	TRBJ1-2	CASRSTGFYGYTF	TGTGCCAGCAGATCGACAGGGTTCTATGGCTACACCTTC
TRBV7-3	NA	TRBD2	TRBJ2-2	CASSFSLAGGTGELFF	TGTGCCAGCAGCTTTTCACTAGCGGGAGGAACCGGGGAGCTGTTTTTT
TRBV5-1	NA	NA	TRBJ2-3	CASSPEGADTQYF	TGCGCCAGCAGCCCCGAGGGCGCAGATACGCAGTATTTT